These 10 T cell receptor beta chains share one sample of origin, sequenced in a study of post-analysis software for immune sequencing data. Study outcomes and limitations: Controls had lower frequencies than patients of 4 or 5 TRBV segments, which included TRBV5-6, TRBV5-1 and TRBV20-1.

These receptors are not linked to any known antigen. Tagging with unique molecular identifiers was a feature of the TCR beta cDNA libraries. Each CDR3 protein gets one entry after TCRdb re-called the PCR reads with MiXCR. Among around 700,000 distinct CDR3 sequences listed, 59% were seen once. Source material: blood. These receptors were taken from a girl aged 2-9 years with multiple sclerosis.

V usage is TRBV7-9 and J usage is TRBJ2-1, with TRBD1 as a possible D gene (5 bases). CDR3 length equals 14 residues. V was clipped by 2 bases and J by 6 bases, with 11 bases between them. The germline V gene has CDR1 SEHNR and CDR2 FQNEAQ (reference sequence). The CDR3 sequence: CASSLLQGTNEQFF. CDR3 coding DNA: TGTGCCAGCAGCTTACTTCAGGGCACCAATGAGCAGTTCTTC.

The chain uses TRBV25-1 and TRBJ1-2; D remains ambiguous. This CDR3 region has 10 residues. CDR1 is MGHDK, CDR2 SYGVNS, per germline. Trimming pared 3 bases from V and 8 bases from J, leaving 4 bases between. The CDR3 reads CASSDLGYTF. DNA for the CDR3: TGTGCCAGCAGTGATTTGGGCTACACCTTC.

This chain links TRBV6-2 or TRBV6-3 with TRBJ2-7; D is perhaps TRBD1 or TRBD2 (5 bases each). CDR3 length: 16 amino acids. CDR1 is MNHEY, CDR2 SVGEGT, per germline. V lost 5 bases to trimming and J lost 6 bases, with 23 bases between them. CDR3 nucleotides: TGTGCCAGCAGTAACCCCCTCAGGGACGGAACCACCGAGCAGTACTTC. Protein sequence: CASSNPLRDGTTEQYF.

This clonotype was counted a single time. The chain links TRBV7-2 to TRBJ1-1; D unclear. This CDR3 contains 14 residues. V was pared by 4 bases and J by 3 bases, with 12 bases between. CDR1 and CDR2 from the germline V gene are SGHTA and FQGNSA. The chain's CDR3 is CASSSPYRDTEAFF. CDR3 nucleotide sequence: TGTGCCAGCAGCTCCCCTTATCGGGACACTGAAGCTTTCTTT. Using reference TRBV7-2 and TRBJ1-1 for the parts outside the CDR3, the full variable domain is GAGVSQSPSNKVTEKGKDVELRCDPISGHTALYWYRQSLGQGLEFLIYFQGNSAPDKSGLPSDRFSAERTGGSVSTLTIQRTQQEDSAVYLCASSSPYRDTEAFFGQGTRLTVV.

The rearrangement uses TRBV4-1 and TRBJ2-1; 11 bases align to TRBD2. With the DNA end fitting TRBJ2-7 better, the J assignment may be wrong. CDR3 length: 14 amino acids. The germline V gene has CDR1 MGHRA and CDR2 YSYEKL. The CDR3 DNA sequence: TGCGCCAGCAGCCATCTCCTAGCGGGAGGAGAGCAGTACTTC. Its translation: CASSHLLAGGEQYF.

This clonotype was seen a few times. CDR3 nucleotides: TGCAGTGCTAGACCCCGGGACAGGGTCTACAATGAGCAGTTCTTC. It yields the protein CSARPRDRVYNEQFF. The rearrangement uses TRBV20-1 and TRBJ2-1; TRBD1 matches 9 bases. This CDR3 spans 15 amino acids. Germline CDR1 reads DFQATT; CDR2 reads SNEGSKA (reference sequence). Trimming cost V 2 bases and J 3 bases; bases outside gene matches: 5.

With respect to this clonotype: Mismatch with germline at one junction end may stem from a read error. CDR3 residues: CGAIPGQGIETQFF. For the CDR3, the DNA is TGCGGTGCCATTCCGGGACAGGGAATAGAGACCCAGTTCTTC. This chain links TRBV20-1 with TRBJ2-1; 9 nucleotides match TRBD1. The CDR3 covers 14 residues. CDR1 and CDR2 from the germline V gene are DFQATT and SNEGSKA (reference sequence).

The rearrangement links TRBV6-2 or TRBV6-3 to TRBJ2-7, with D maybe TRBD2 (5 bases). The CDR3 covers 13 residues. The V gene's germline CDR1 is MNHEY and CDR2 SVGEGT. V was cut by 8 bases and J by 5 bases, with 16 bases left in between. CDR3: CASRSVMVNEQYF. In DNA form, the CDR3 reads TGTGCCAGCCGTAGCGTTATGGTTAACGAGCAGTACTTC.

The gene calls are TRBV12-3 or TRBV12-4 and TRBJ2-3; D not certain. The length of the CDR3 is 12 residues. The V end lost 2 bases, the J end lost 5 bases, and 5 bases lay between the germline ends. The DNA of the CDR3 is TGTGCCAGCAGTTTAATCAGAGATACGCAGTATTTT. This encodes CASSLIRDTQYF.

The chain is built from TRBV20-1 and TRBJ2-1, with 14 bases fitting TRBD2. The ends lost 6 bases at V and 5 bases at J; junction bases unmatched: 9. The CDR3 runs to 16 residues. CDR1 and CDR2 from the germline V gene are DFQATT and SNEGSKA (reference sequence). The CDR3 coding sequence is TGCAGTGCGCGGACTAGCGGGAGGTCTCCGGACAATGAGCAGTTCTTC. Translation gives CSARTSGRSPDNEQFF.